Below are 16 T cell receptor beta chains sequenced from a single sample in a study of cytomegalovirus exposure and HLA in healthy donors (dated by TCRdb to the late 2010s). Library preparation was by the immunoSEQ multiplex PCR assay. The multiplex PCR relied on a mix of 60 forward primers for TCR Vbeta segments and 13 reverse primers for TCR Jbeta segments. The table comes from immuneACCESS by way of TCRdb, which keeps in-frame sequences with V and J called. Part of the clones is missing from these tables; in studies checked, under half for an unresolved V gene and the rest for unknown reasons. This sample lists over 100,000 clones; 75% to 85% were detected once. Jointly, the top ten make up about 3% of the sample. The sequencing sample was made of PBMCs. The receptors come from a woman aged 18-29 years in good health and CMV-seropositive.

The V and J genes are TRBV10-1 and TRBJ2-1, with TRBD2 matching 9 bases. The germline V gene encodes CDR1 WNHNN and CDR2 SYGVQD (reference sequence). J lost 10 bases, V lost 4 bases, and 8 bases had no gene match. This CDR3 has 14 residues. The CDR3 nucleotides read TGCGCCAGCAGTGGAGGCGGGGGGGCCAGGGAGCAGTTCTTC. It encodes CASSGGGGAREQFF.

The V gene is TRBV13, the J gene TRBJ2-3; 14 bases align to TRBD2. V shed 4 bases and J 0 bases; nucleotides not matched to a gene: 12. CDR3 length: 20 amino acids. The germline CDR1 and CDR2 sequences are PRHDT and FYEKMQ (reference sequence). CDR3 in amino acids: CASSSRLAGGQTASTDTQYF. The CDR3, as DNA: TGTGCCAGCAGCTCCCGACTAGCGGGGGGGCAAACCGCTAGCACAGATACGCAGTATTTT.

The CDR3 loop is CASSLTTGETEAFF. In nucleotides, the CDR3 is TGCGCCAGCAGCCTAACGACAGGGGAAACTGAAGCTTTCTTT. The V gene is TRBV4-1, the J gene TRBJ1-1; 8 bases align to TRBD1. The CDR3 totals 14 residues. Looked up from germline, CDR1 is MGHRA and CDR2 is YSYEKL. The trim removed 4 bases at V and 5 bases at J, leaving 6 bases unmatched.

The rearrangement links TRBV9 to TRBJ2-7, with TRBD2 matching 11 bases. V shed 4 bases and J 6 bases; nucleotides not matched to a gene: 6. The germline gives CDR1 SGDLS, CDR2 YYNGEE. The length of the CDR3 is 14 residues. The CDR3 region is CASSHSGGASEQYF. Written as DNA, the CDR3 is TGTGCCAGCAGCCATAGCGGGGGGGCCTCCGAGCAGTACTTC.

This chain links TRBV16 with TRBJ2-5; the D is unclear. The germline V gene has CDR1 KGHSY and CDR2 FQNENV. The V gene lost 7 bases and the J gene lost 2 bases, with 14 bases spanning the gap. This CDR3 contains 14 residues. This chain's CDR3 is CASKRSYPQETQYF. For the CDR3, the DNA is TGTGCCAGCAAACGGAGTTACCCACAAGAGACCCAGTACTTC. Combining the CDR3 with reference TRBV16 and TRBJ2-5 gives the whole variable domain GEEVAQTPKHLVRGEGQKAKLYCAPIKGHSYVFWYQQVLKNEFKFLISFQNENVFDETGMPKERFSAKCLPNSPCSLEIQATKLEDSAVYFCASKRSYPQETQYFGPGTRLLVL.

The genes are TRBV9 and TRBJ2-1; 7 bases match TRBD2. The CDR3 covers 16 residues. Germline V lookup: CDR1 SGDLS, CDR2 YYNGEE. Trimming at V came to 0 bases and at J to 2 bases, leaving 5 bases not matched to a gene. The CDR3 region has the DNA TGTGCCAGCAGCGTAGCTTTGGGGGGGACCTACAATGAGCAGTTCTTC. It specifies CASSVALGGTYNEQFF.

CDR3 protein: CASSEDSVSYNEQFF. The DNA of the CDR3 is TGTGCCAGCAGCGAGGACAGCGTATCCTACAATGAGCAGTTCTTC. The rearrangement uses TRBV5-6 and TRBJ2-1, with D maybe TRBD1 (6 bases). The CDR3 is 15 amino acids. V dropped 4 bases and J dropped 1 base, with 12 bases sitting between them. Germline lookup yields CDR1 SGHDT and CDR2 YYEEEE.

The chain links TRBV9 to TRBJ2-2, with 8 positions matching TRBD2. In germline, CDR1 is SGDLS, CDR2 YYNGEE. The CDR3 length is 16 residues. Trimming removed 4 bases from V and 4 bases from J; junction bases left unmatched: 9. This chain's CDR3 is CASSLQSGGATGELFF. As DNA, the CDR3 is TGTGCCAGCAGCTTACAAAGCGGGGGAGCCACCGGGGAGCTGTTTTTT. The whole variable domain, filled in from reference TRBV9 and TRBJ2-2, reads DSGVTQTPKHLITATGQRVTLRCSPRSGDLSVYWYQQSLDQGLQFLIQYYNGEERAKGNILERFSAQQFPDLHSELNLSSLELGDSALYFCASSLQSGGATGELFFGEGSRLTVL.

CDR3 coding DNA: TGTGCCAGCAGCCCTACGGGGGGCTGGGAGCAGTACTTC. Translation: CASSPTGGWEQYF. The chain links TRBV11-2 to TRBJ2-7; maybe TRBD2 (7 bases). This CDR3 contains 13 residues. Between the trimmed V and J ends, which lost 5 bases and 7 bases, there was a span of 15 bases. CDR1 and CDR2 (germline): SGHAT, FQNNGV. Based on the CDR3 plus reference TRBV11-2 and TRBJ2-7, the full variable domain is EAGVAQSPRYKIIEKRQSVAFWCNPISGHATLYWYQQILGQGPKLLIQFQNNGVVDDSQLPKDRFSAERLKGVDSTLKIQPAKLEDSAVYLCASSPTGGWEQYFGPGTRLTVT.

The V and J genes are TRBV6-5 and TRBJ2-7; 8 bases line up with TRBD2. CDR3 length equals 14 residues. Germline CDR1 MNHEY, CDR2 SVGAGI. Trimming took 8 bases from V and 2 from J; bases not matched to a gene: 8. The CDR3 DNA is TGTGCCAGCTCCTGGGGGCGGGGGGCCTACGAGCAGTACTTC. This sequence encodes CASSWGRGAYEQYF.

This clone was picked up a small number of times. The chain employs TRBV27 and TRBJ2-1, with D perhaps TRBD2 (6 bases). This CDR3 is built from 15 residues. Germline CDR1 reads MNHEY; CDR2 reads SMNVEV (reference sequence). Trimming took off 4 bases at V and 4 bases at J, with 14 bases between the two ends. CDR3 loop: CASSSWREQYNEQFF. The DNA for the CDR3 is TGTGCCAGCAGTTCGTGGAGGGAACAGTACAATGAGCAGTTCTTC.

DNA of the CDR3: TGTGCCAGCAGCCCCCAAAACGACAGGGGCAGCATTCAGTACTTC. Translation gives CASSPQNDRGSIQYF. J is TRBJ2-4 and V is TRBV7-2, with TRBD1 matching over 8 bases. V was clipped by 5 bases and J by 9 bases; unmatched bases: 12. The CDR3 sequence is 15 residues long. Per germline, CDR1 SGHTA and CDR2 FQGNSA.

The chain joins TRBV5-1 to TRBJ2-2; unclear D gene. Germline CDR1 reads SGHRS; CDR2 reads YFSETQ. Trimming cost V 2 bases and J 1 base, with 12 bases left between them. This CDR3 is 16 amino acids long. CDR3 nucleotide sequence: TGCGCCAGCAGCTTATCCTCCCCCGTGAACACCGGGGAGCTGTTTTTT. Protein product: CASSLSSPVNTGELFF.

The CDR3 sequence: CASSKRHSTGELFF. CDR3 nucleotides: TGTGCCAGTAGTAAAAGACACTCCACCGGGGAGCTGTTTTTT. The chain combines TRBV19 with TRBJ2-2; D not resolved. V shed 4 bases and J shed 4 bases, with 10 bases lying between them. The germline CDR1 and CDR2 sequences are LNHDA and SQIVND (reference sequence). This CDR3 spans 14 amino acids.

The chain couples TRBV13 to TRBJ1-5; the match to TRBD1 covers 7 bases. The germline gives CDR1 PRHDT, CDR2 FYEKMQ (reference sequence). Trimming removed 0 bases from V and 3 bases from J; junction bases left unmatched: 5. This CDR3 has 16 residues. The CDR3 reads CASSLGRGGDNQPQHF. The CDR3 region has the DNA TGTGCCAGCAGCTTAGGCCGAGGGGGCGACAATCAGCCCCAGCATTTT.

The rearrangement joins TRBV27 to TRBJ2-3; D not resolved. The CDR3 is made up of 11 amino acids. V was trimmed by 5 bases and J by 8 bases, leaving 8 bases between them. Germline CDR1 reads MNHEY; CDR2 reads SMNVEV (reference sequence). The CDR3 nucleotides read TGTGCCAGCAGTCCGGGTGGTACGCAGTATTTT. This codes for CASSPGGTQYF.